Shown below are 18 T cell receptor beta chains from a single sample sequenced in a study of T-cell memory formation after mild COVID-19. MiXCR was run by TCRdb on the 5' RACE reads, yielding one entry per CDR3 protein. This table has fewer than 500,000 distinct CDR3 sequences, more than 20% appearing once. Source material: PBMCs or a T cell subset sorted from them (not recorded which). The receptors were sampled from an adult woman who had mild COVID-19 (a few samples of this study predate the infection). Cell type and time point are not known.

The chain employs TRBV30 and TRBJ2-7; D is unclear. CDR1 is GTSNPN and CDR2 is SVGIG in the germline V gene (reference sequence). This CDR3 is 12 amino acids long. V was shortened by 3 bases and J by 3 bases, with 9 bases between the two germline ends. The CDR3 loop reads CAWSRGGYEQYF. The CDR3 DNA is TGTGCCTGGAGCAGAGGCGGCTACGAGCAGTACTTC.

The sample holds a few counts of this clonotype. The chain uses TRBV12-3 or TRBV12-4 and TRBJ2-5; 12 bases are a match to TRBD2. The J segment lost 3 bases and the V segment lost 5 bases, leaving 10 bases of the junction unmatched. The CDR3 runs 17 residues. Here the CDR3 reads CASSVRPSGGAKETQYF. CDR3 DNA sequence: TGTGCCAGCAGTGTCCGCCCTAGCGGGGGGGCGAAAGAGACCCAGTACTTC.

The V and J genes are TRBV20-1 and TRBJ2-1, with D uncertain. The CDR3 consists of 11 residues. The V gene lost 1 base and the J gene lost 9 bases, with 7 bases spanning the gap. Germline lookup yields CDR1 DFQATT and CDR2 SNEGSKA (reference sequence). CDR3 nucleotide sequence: TGCAGTGCTAGAGTCCTAACTGAGCAGTTCTTC. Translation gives CSARVLTEQFF.

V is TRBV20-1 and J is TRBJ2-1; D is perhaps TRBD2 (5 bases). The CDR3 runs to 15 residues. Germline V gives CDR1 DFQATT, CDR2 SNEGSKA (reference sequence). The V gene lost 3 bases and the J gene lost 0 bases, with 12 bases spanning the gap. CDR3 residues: CSASVGLGSYNEQFF. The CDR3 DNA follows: TGCAGTGCTAGCGTCGGACTTGGCTCCTACAATGAGCAGTTCTTC.

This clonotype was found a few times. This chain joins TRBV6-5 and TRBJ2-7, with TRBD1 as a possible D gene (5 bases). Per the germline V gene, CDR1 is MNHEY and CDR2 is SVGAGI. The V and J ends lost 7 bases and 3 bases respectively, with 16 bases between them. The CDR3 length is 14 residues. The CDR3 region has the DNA TGTGCCAGCAACCCCAGGGAAACTATCTACGAGCAGTACTTC. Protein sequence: CASNPRETIYEQYF.

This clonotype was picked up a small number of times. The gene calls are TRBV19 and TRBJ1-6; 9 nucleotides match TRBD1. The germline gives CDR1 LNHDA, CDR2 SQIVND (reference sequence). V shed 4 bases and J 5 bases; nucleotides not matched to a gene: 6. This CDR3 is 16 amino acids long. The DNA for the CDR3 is TGTGCCAGTAGTACCGGACAGGGGCGCCATAATTCACCCCTCCACTTT. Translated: CASSTGQGRHNSPLHF.

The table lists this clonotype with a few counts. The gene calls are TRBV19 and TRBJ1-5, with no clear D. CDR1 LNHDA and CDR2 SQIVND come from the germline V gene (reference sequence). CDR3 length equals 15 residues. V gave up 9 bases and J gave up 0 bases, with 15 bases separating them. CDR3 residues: CASRTYGDSNQPQHF. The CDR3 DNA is TGTGCCAGCCGAACATACGGAGATAGCAATCAGCCCCAGCATTTT.

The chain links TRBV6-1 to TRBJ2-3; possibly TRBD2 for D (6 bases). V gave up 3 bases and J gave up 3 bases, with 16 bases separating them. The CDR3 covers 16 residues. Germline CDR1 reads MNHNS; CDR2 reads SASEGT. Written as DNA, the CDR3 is TGTGCCAGCAGTGATCATGTGGCGGCGGGAACAGATACGCAGTATTTT. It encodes CASSDHVAAGTDTQYF.

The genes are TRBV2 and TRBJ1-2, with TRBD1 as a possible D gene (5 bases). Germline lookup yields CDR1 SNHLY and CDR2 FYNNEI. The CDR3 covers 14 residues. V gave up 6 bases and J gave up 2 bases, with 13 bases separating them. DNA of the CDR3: TGTGCCAGCAGCCCCCTAAGACAGAACTATGGCTACACCTTC. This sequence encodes CASSPLRQNYGYTF. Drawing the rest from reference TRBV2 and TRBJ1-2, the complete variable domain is EPEVTQTPSHQVTQMGQEVILRCVPISNHLYFYWYRQILGQKVEFLVSFYNNEISEKSEIFDDQFSVERPDGSNFTLKIRSTKLEDSAMYFCASSPLRQNYGYTFGSGTRLTVV.

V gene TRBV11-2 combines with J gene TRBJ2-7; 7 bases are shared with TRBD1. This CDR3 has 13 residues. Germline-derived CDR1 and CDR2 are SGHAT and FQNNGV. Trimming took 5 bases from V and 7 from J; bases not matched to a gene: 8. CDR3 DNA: TGTGCCAGCAGCCTGACAGGGATGCGGGAGCAGTACTTC. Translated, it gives CASSLTGMREQYF.

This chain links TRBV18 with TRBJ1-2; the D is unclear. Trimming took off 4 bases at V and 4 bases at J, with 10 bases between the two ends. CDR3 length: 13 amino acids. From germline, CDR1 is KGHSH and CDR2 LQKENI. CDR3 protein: CASSLGRFYGYTF. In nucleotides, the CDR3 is TGTGCCAGCTCACTCGGACGGTTCTATGGCTACACCTTC.

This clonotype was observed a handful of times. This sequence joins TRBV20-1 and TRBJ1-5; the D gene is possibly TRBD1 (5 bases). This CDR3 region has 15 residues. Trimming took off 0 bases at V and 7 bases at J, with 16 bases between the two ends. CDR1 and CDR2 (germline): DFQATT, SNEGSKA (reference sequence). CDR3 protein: CSARDLREARQPQHF. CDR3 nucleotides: TGCAGTGCTAGAGATCTCAGGGAGGCACGACAGCCCCAGCATTTT.

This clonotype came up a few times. The CDR3 sequence: CASRQRQGTSYGYTF. The CDR3 DNA is TGTGCCAGCAGGCAAAGACAGGGCACCTCCTATGGCTACACCTTC. The rearrangement joins TRBV27 to TRBJ1-2, with 7 bases that match TRBD1. The germline CDR1 and CDR2 sequences are MNHEY and SMNVEV (reference sequence). This CDR3 has 15 amino acids. V lost 6 bases and J lost 4; bases outside the gene matches: 11.

The CDR3 coding sequence is TGTGCCAGCAGCCAATGGACGGAGAACACTGAAGCTTTCTTT. It encodes CASSQWTENTEAFF. The rearrangement joins TRBV3-1 to TRBJ1-1, with no clear D. CDR3 size: 14 residues. CDR1 LGHDT and CDR2 YNNKEL come from the germline V gene (reference sequence). V was trimmed by 2 bases and J by 1 base, leaving 8 bases between them.

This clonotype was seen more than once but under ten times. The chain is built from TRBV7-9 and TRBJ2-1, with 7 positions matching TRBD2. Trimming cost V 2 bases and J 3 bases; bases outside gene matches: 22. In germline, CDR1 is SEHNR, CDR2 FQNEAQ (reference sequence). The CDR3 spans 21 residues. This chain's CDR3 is CASSLTPPRERRGRNYNEQFF. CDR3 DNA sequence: TGTGCCAGCAGCTTAACCCCCCCTAGAGAAAGGCGGGGGAGAAACTACAATGAGCAGTTCTTC.

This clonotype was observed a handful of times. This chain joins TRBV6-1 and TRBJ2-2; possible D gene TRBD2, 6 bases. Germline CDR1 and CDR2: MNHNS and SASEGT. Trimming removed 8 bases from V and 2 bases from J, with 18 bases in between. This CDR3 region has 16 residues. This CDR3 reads CASGGGGRSNTGELFF. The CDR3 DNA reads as TGTGCCAGCGGGGGAGGCGGGCGGTCCAACACCGGGGAGCTGTTTTTT.

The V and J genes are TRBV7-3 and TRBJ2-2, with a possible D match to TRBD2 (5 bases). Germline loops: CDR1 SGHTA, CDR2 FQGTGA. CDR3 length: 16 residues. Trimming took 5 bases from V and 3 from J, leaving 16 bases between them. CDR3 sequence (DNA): TGTGCCAGCAGCGTCGGGCCAGCGGCTGACACCGGGGAGCTGTTTTTT. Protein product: CASSVGPAADTGELFF.

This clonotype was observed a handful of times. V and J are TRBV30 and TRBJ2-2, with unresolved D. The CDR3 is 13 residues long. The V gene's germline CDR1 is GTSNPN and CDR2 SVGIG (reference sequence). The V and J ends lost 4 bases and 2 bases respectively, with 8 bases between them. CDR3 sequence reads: CAWKLLNTGELFF. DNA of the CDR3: TGTGCCTGGAAACTCTTAAACACCGGGGAGCTGTTTTTT. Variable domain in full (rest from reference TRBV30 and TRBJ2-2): SQTIHQWPATLVQPVGSPLSLECTVEGTSNPNLYWYRQAAGRGLQLLFYSVGIGQISSEVPQNLSASRPQDRQFILSSKKLLLSDSGFYLCAWKLLNTGELFFGEGSRLTVL.